These 10 T cell receptor beta chains came from one sample sequenced in a study of CD8 T cells in ankylosing spondylitis. TCRdb used MiXCR to reprocess the 5' RACE reads, holding one entry per CDR3 protein. The sample carries 290,000 or so distinct CDR3 sequences, around 20% recorded once. Sequencing input: blood, either unsorted or a sorted T cell fraction (not recorded which). All receptors derive from a female donor with ankylosing spondylitis or in good health (not recorded which).

This rearrangement joins TRBV6-1 to TRBJ1-3; tentative D call: TRBD1 (6 bases). The germline V and J ends were trimmed by 7 bases and 4 bases, with 14 bases remaining between them. The CDR3 runs to 14 residues. Per germline, CDR1 MNHNS and CDR2 SASEGT. The CDR3 sequence: CASIRGAGGNTIYF. In DNA, the CDR3 is TGTGCCAGCATACGGGGGGCGGGAGGAAACACCATATATTTT.

This clonotype was seen more than once but under ten times. The junction departs from the called germline gene at one end, perhaps through a read error. The chain uses TRBV13 and TRBJ1-1, with D uncertain. Germline values: CDR1 PRHDT, CDR2 FYEKMQ (reference sequence). This CDR3 contains 14 residues. The DNA for the CDR3 is TGTGCCAGCAGCTTAGGTACCCGGAACACTGAAGCTTGCTTT. This sequence encodes CASSLGTRNTEACF.

This clonotype was seen a few times. The rearrangement links TRBV6-1 to TRBJ2-1, with D tentatively TRBD1 or TRBD2 (5 bases each). V was trimmed by 11 bases and J by 0 bases, leaving 20 bases between them. The CDR3 contains 16 residues. The germline CDR1 and CDR2 sequences are MNHNS and SASEGT. For the CDR3, the DNA is TGTGCCTCCTCTAGCTACACAGGTAGCTCCTACAATGAGCAGTTCTTC. Protein sequence: CASSSYTGSSYNEQFF.

This clonotype occurred a few times. The genes are TRBV14 and TRBJ2-1, with TRBD2 identical over 11 bases. Germline trimming cut 5 bases from V and 6 bases from J; bases unmatched to any gene: 6. This CDR3 is built from 15 residues. Germline V lookup: CDR1 SGHDN, CDR2 FVKESK. The CDR3 reads CASSVLAGGVNEQFF. CDR3 DNA: TGTGCCAGCAGCGTTCTAGCGGGAGGAGTCAATGAGCAGTTCTTC.

The genes are TRBV11-2 and TRBJ2-1; maybe TRBD2 (5 bases). Germline CDR1 reads SGHAT; CDR2 reads FQNNGV. Trimming stripped 5 bases from V and 4 bases from J, with 18 bases between. The CDR3 covers 16 residues. CDR3 loop: CASSPPPGGFYNEQFF. CDR3 coding DNA: TGTGCCAGCAGCCCACCCCCCGGCGGGTTTTACAATGAGCAGTTCTTC.

This sequence joins TRBV6-5 and TRBJ1-2; 7 nucleotides match TRBD1. Germline lookup yields CDR1 MNHEY and CDR2 SVGAGI. Trimming removed 4 bases from V and 2 bases from J; junction bases left unmatched: 7. The CDR3 has 15 residues. CDR3 DNA: TGTGCCAGCAGTTTCCTACAGGGGTCGAACTATGGCTACACCTTC. It translates to CASSFLQGSNYGYTF.

The chain uses TRBV3-1 and TRBJ2-1; D gene unclear. The CDR3 has 13 amino acids. The V end lost 4 bases, the J end lost 2 bases, and 6 bases lay between the germline ends. The germline V gene has CDR1 LGHDT and CDR2 YNNKEL (reference sequence). CDR3 region: CASSPRAYNEQFF. The CDR3 nucleotides read TGTGCCAGCAGCCCTCGGGCCTACAATGAGCAGTTCTTC.

This clonotype was detected once. The chain is built from TRBV7-9 and TRBJ2-7, with D maybe TRBD1 (6 bases). Germline loops: CDR1 SEHNR, CDR2 FQNEAQ (reference sequence). V dropped 2 bases and J dropped 3 bases, with 14 bases sitting between them. This CDR3 comprises 15 residues. The CDR3 sequence is CASSLSGTLDYEQYF. DNA of the CDR3: TGTGCCAGCAGCTTATCCGGGACACTCGACTACGAGCAGTACTTC.

This clonotype was recorded a few times. The chain has TRBV20-1 and TRBJ2-1; 7 positions match TRBD2. Germline CDR1 is DFQATT and CDR2 is SNEGSKA (reference sequence). The J segment lost 4 bases and the V segment lost 5 bases, leaving 11 bases of the junction unmatched. The CDR3 extends over 15 amino acids. The CDR3 is CSASRAGVTYNEQFF. The DNA of the CDR3 is TGCAGTGCTTCAAGGGCGGGAGTCACGTACAATGAGCAGTTCTTC.

This clonotype was observed a handful of times. This sequence joins TRBV7-3 and TRBJ1-6, with D uncertain. Germline CDR1 SGHTA, CDR2 FQGTGA. This CDR3 region has 13 residues. V lost 2 bases and J 5 bases, leaving 4 bases between the germline ends. The CDR3 DNA is TGTGCCAGCAGCTTAGAACATAATTCACCCCTCCACTTT. Its translation is CASSLEHNSPLHF.